The T cell receptor beta chain described here comes from a study of T cells in Graves' hyperthyroidism and ophthalmopathy. Any patient presenting with uncontrolled infection, other autoimmune disease, pregnancy or lactation was left out. Clinical symptoms, serum thyroxine and TRAb, thyroid ultrasound and orbital computed tomography were used for the diagnoses. Per the germline V gene, CDR1 is SQVTM and CDR2 is ANQGSEA. Between the trimmed V and J ends, which lost 4 bases and 4 bases, there was a span of 14 bases. The CDR3 is 13 residues long. The source material, RNA transcripts, was used to amplify TCR beta CDR3 regions. During a first-round RT-PCR of the TCR CDR3, the HTBI primer set was used. MiXCR was run by TCRdb on the multiplex PCR reads, yielding one entry per CDR3 protein. The sample lists a few hundred thousand distinct CDR3 sequences, roughly an eighth seen once, with about a third in the top ten.

This chain uses TRBV29-1 with TRBJ2-7, with D possibly TRBD2 on 5 matching bases. The sequenced material came from blood. The sequence came from a woman between 40 and 55 years old with Graves' ophthalmopathy. The CDR3 loop is CSVARVAGYEQYF. In DNA form, the CDR3 reads TGCAGCGTTGCGAGGGTAGCCGGTTACGAGCAGTACTTC.